The rows below give T cell receptor beta chains drawn from one sample of a study of T-cell memory formation after mild COVID-19. TCRdb ran MiXCR on the 5' RACE reads and lists one entry per CDR3 protein. The table includes about 90,000 distinct CDR3 sequences, around 16% detected once. Input material: PBMCs or a T cell subset sorted from them (not recorded which). These receptors all stem from a man in his late teens or twenties who had mild COVID-19 (a few samples of this study predate the infection). Cell type and time point are not known. Both conserved end residues are part of each CDR3. D genes are given only for firm matches. Size is omitted from some rows. Given values are once, few, many or a class for expanded clones.

D,V,size,J,CDR3,DNA
NA,TRBV9,NA,TRBJ1-3,CASSPIVRQDSSGNTIYF,TGTGCCAGCAGCCCCATTGTACGACAGGATAGCTCTGGAAACACCATATATTTT
TRBD2,TRBV7-3,few,TRBJ2-1,CASSQLGGNEQFF,TGTGCCAGCAGCCAACTGGGGGGGAATGAGCAGTTCTTC
NA,TRBV4-3,few,TRBJ2-2,CASGLRTGELFF,TGCGCCAGCGGGCTAAGAACCGGGGAGCTGTTTTTT
TRBD1,TRBV13,few,TRBJ2-3,CASSSKDRATDTQYF,TGTGCCAGCAGCTCTAAGGACAGGGCCACAGATACGCAGTATTTT
NA,TRBV4-1,NA,TRBJ1-1,CASSQETSPGAFF,TGCGCCAGCAGCCAAGAAACTTCACCTGGAGCTTTCTTT
NA,TRBV7-9,many,TRBJ1-1,CASSWGHTEAFF,TGTGCCAGCAGCTGGGGCCACACTGAAGCTTTCTTT
NA,TRBV4-1,few,TRBJ1-1,CASSQKLGQTEAFF,TGCGCCAGCAGCCAGAAACTCGGACAGACTGAAGCTTTCTTT
NA,TRBV28,many,TRBJ2-2,CASSLLFRSSWIGELFF,TGTGCCAGCAGTTTACTCTTTCGGAGTTCCTGGATCGGGGAGCTGTTTTTT
TRBD2,TRBV24-1,few,TRBJ2-1,CATSDGASGGDEQFF,TGTGCCACCAGTGATGGGGCTAGCGGGGGGGATGAGCAGTTCTTC
NA,TRBV19,few,TRBJ1-2,CASSYRNLNYGYTF,TGTGCCAGTAGTTATCGGAACCTTAACTATGGCTACACCTTC
TRBD1,TRBV5-1,NA,TRBJ2-2,CASSFGQGNTGELFF,TGCGCCAGCAGCTTCGGACAGGGGAACACCGGGGAGCTGTTTTTT
NA,TRBV12-3/TRBV12-4,NA,TRBJ1-3,CASSPGGGSAIYF,TGTGCCAGCAGTCCCGGAGGGGGGAGTGCCATATATTTT
NA,TRBV9,NA,TRBJ2-2,CASSEGGGSHGELFF,TGTGCCAGCAGCGAGGGGGGGGGCTCGCACGGGGAGCTGTTTTTT
NA,TRBV5-4,few,TRBJ1-2,CASSRDILRYGYTF,TGTGCCAGCAGCAGGGACATCCTACGCTATGGCTACACCTTC
NA,TRBV28,NA,TRBJ1-4,CASSPLGSSNEKLFF,TGTGCCAGCAGCCCCCTGGGGAGTTCTAATGAAAAACTGTTTTTT
NA,TRBV12-3/TRBV12-4,NA,TRBJ1-1,CASSLGLGLSREAFF,TGTGCCAGCAGCCTGGGACTCGGCCTCTCAAGGGAAGCTTTCTTT
TRBD1,TRBV7-9,NA,TRBJ2-6,CASSFPGQISGANVLTF,TGTGCCAGCAGCTTCCCGGGACAGATCTCTGGGGCCAACGTCCTGACTTTC
NA,TRBV14,few,TRBJ2-1,CASSHSGLIQGQFF,TGTGCCAGCAGCCACTCAGGGCTTATCCAGGGGCAGTTCTTC
NA,TRBV7-8,few,TRBJ2-3,CASRVGASEADTQYF,TGTGCCAGCAGGGTGGGGGCTAGCGAGGCAGATACGCAGTATTTT
TRBD1,TRBV16,NA,TRBJ1-4,CASSPQDRATKPNEKLFF,TGTGCCAGCAGCCCCCAGGACAGGGCGACCAAACCCAATGAAAAACTGTTTTTT
NA,TRBV2,few,TRBJ2-3,CASNVDTQYF,TGTGCCAGCAACGTGGATACGCAGTATTTT
NA,TRBV5-1,NA,TRBJ1-2,CASSLASGVTYGYTF,TGCGCCAGCAGCTTGGCCAGTGGGGTTACCTATGGCTACACCTTC
NA,TRBV7-2,NA,TRBJ2-3,CASSGPFSTDTQYF,TGTGCCAGCAGTGGACCGTTTAGCACAGATACGCAGTATTTT
TRBD1,TRBV29-1,few,TRBJ2-7,CSVHLRDREYPEQYF,TGCAGCGTTCACTTGCGGGACAGGGAGTATCCCGAGCAGTACTTC
TRBD2,TRBV10-3,few,TRBJ2-1,CAISGTSGASYNEQFF,TGTGCCATCAGTGGGACTAGCGGGGCTTCCTACAATGAGCAGTTCTTC
TRBD1,TRBV11-2,NA,TRBJ2-7,CASSTGGDRAYEQYF,TGTGCCAGCAGTACCGGAGGGGACAGGGCCTACGAGCAGTACTTC
NA,TRBV6-5,NA,TRBJ2-7,CASSLGQDSYEQYF,TGTGCCAGCAGCCTGGGACAAGACTCCTACGAGCAGTACTTC
TRBD2,TRBV4-3,NA,TRBJ2-1,CASSQAGGGPEQFF,TGCGCCAGCAGCCAAGCCGGCGGGGGACCCGAGCAGTTCTTC
NA,TRBV7-8,few,TRBJ1-1,CASSLEQGLGAFF,TGTGCCAGCAGCCTAGAACAGGGCTTGGGCGCTTTCTTT
NA,TRBV23-1,many,TRBJ1-5,CASSHLDRRGNQPQHF,TGCGCCAGCAGTCACCTGGACCGGAGGGGCAATCAGCCCCAGCATTTT
TRBD2,TRBV24-1,many,TRBJ2-1,CATSDPSRGTIDEQFF,TGTGCCACCAGTGACCCTTCCCGCGGGACTATAGATGAGCAGTTCTTC
NA,TRBV6-6,many,TRBJ2-7,CASGHSNYEQYF,TGTGCCAGCGGGCATAGTAACTACGAGCAGTACTTC
TRBD1,TRBV4-3,few,TRBJ1-1,CASSQDGTDWGTEAFF,TGCGCCAGCAGCCAAGATGGGACAGATTGGGGCACTGAAGCTTTCTTT
NA,TRBV27,many,TRBJ2-2,CASRTDTGELFF,TGTGCCAGCAGGACAGACACCGGGGAGCTGTTTTTT
NA,TRBV5-6,few,TRBJ2-3,CASSDSLSTDTQYF,TGTGCCAGCAGCGACAGTTTAAGCACAGATACGCAGTATTTT
TRBD1,TRBV5-1,few,TRBJ2-5,CASSLGTGGFETQYF,TGCGCCAGCAGTTTGGGGACAGGGGGCTTCGAGACCCAGTACTTC
NA,TRBV25-1,NA,TRBJ1-1,CASRRGQRNTEAFF,TGTGCCAGCAGGCGAGGACAAAGGAACACTGAAGCTTTCTTT
TRBD1,TRBV5-1,NA,TRBJ2-6,CASSPQGQGWTGANVLTF,TGCGCCAGCAGCCCCCAGGGACAGGGGTGGACTGGGGCCAACGTCCTGACTTTC
TRBD1,TRBV12-3/TRBV12-4,once,TRBJ1-6,CASSAPGQGYSPLHF,TGTGCCAGCAGTGCGCCGGGACAGGGTTATTCACCCCTCCACTTT
TRBD1,TRBV7-3,NA,TRBJ1-1,CASSSTGTGDTEAFF,TGTGCCAGCAGCTCAACCGGGACAGGGGACACTGAAGCTTTCTTT
NA,TRBV15,NA,TRBJ1-1,CATSRAAEAFF,TGTGCCACCAGCAGAGCCGCTGAAGCTTTCTTT
TRBD2,TRBV27,many,TRBJ2-7,CASSSSGVQYEQYF,TGTGCCAGCAGTTCTAGCGGGGTCCAGTACGAGCAGTACTTC
NA,TRBV6-5,NA,TRBJ2-2,CASSTLGGTGELFF,TGTGCCAGCAGTACGTTGGGGGGCACCGGGGAGCTGTTTTTT
TRBD2,TRBV24-1,NA,TRBJ2-3,CATSDLGTSGGAVDTQYF,TGTGCCACCAGTGACCTCGGGACTAGCGGGGGGGCTGTAGATACGCAGTATTTT
NA,TRBV13,few,TRBJ2-3,CASSLSGSTDTQYF,TGTGCCAGCAGCTTATCCGGGAGCACAGATACGCAGTATTTT
TRBD1,TRBV7-9,few,TRBJ2-2,CASSPGQGSVGELFF,TGTGCCAGCAGCCCGGGACAGGGGTCGGTCGGGGAGCTGTTTTTT
NA,TRBV4-3,NA,TRBJ1-1,CASSQQVDLREAFF,TGCGCCAGCAGCCAGCAGGTTGACCTGAGGGAAGCTTTCTTT
TRBD1,TRBV2,NA,TRBJ1-4,CAGPEAGTGKLFF,TGTGCCGGACCCGAAGCAGGGACAGGAAAACTGTTTTTT
NA,TRBV5-1,NA,TRBJ1-6,CASSLATTSGSPLHF,TGCGCCAGCAGCTTGGCCACGACTTCGGGGTCACCCCTCCACTTT
NA,TRBV18,few,TRBJ1-4,CASSPPPGEDEKLFF,TGTGCCAGCTCACCACCCCCCGGGGAGGATGAAAAACTGTTTTTT
NA,TRBV4-1,NA,TRBJ1-2,CASSQEKGWGYTF,TGCGCCAGCAGCCAAGAGAAAGGCTGGGGCTACACCTTC
TRBD1,TRBV4-1,NA,TRBJ2-3,CASSYGQGTDTQYF,TGCGCCAGCAGCTACGGACAGGGGACAGATACGCAGTATTTT
TRBD2,TRBV6-2/TRBV6-3,few,TRBJ2-7,CASSSGGTYEQYF,TGTGCCAGCAGTTCGGGGGGGACCTACGAGCAGTACTTC
TRBD1,TRBV4-1,few,TRBJ2-5,CASSQGPDRGVQETQYF,TGCGCCAGCAGCCAAGGGCCGGACAGGGGCGTTCAGGAGACCCAGTACTTC
NA,TRBV7-9,NA,TRBJ2-6,CASSLTTAILNVLTF,TGTGCCAGCAGCTTGACGACCGCCATCCTAAACGTCCTGACTTTC
TRBD1,TRBV9,few,TRBJ1-5,CASSEGQARNQPQHF,TGTGCCAGCAGCGAGGGACAGGCCCGCAATCAGCCCCAGCATTTT
NA,TRBV27,NA,TRBJ1-1,CASSYSLNTEAFF,TGTGCCAGCAGTTACAGCTTGAACACTGAAGCTTTCTTT
NA,TRBV20-1,many,TRBJ2-1,CSARDPRGDNEQFF,TGCAGTGCTAGAGATCCGCGGGGAGACAATGAGCAGTTCTTC